Given below is one T cell receptor (beta chain) in context. Between the trimmed V and J ends, which lost 4 bases and 9 bases, there was a span of 13 bases. CDR3 length equals 13 residues. The germline CDR1 and CDR2 sequences are MNHEY and SVGAGI. The data stem from a study of OX40 agonist ivuxolimab in advanced cancers. The repertoire was sequenced with immunoSEQ multiplex PCR; TCRdb's copy has only in-frame clones and lacks some. The sample includes around 64,000 clones, about 91% of them seen just once. The clonotype comes from an adult with an advanced solid tumor such as melanoma, head and neck, liver or kidney cancer. Sequenced material: CD4+ or CD8+ T cells sorted from blood, taken in a trial of the OX40 agonist ivuxolimab. The chain uses TRBV6-5 and TRBJ2-1; possible D gene TRBD2, 7 bases. The CDR3 reads CASSWGEGGEQFF. The CDR3 DNA reads as TGTGCCAGCAGTTGGGGGGAGGGGGGTGAGCAGTTCTTC.